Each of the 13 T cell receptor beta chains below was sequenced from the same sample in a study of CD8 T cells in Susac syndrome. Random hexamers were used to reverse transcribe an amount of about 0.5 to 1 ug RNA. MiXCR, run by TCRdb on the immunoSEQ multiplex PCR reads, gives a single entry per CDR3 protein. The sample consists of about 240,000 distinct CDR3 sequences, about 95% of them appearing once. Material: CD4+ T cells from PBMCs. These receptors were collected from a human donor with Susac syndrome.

The CDR3 reads CASSGWSRTPTNEKLFF. CDR3 bases: TGTGCCAGCAGTGGATGGAGTAGGACCCCAACTAATGAAAAACTGTTTTTT. This chain links TRBV25-1 with TRBJ1-4; the D is unclear. V was trimmed by 4 bases and J by 0 bases, leaving 15 bases between them. CDR1 MGHDK and CDR2 SYGVNS come from the germline V gene. This CDR3 contains 17 residues.

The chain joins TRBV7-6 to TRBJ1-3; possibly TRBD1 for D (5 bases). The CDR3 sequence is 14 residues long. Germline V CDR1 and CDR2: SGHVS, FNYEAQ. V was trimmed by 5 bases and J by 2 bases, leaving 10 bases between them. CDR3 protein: CASSPSRAGNTIYF. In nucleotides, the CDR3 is TGTGCCAGCAGCCCTAGCAGGGCTGGAAACACCATATATTTT.

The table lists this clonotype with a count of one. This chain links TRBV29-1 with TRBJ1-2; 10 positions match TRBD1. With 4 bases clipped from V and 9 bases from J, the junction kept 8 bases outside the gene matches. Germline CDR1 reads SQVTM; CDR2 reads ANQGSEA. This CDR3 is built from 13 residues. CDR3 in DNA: TGCAGCGTTGCGCCCCGGACAGGGGGTAGCTACACCTTC. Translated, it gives CSVAPRTGGSYTF.

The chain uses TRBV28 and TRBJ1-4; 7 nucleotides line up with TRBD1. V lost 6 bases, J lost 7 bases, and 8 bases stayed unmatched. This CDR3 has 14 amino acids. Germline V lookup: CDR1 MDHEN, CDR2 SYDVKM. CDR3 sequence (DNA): TGTGCCAGCAGAGGACAGGTCGGCTTTGAAAAACTGTTTTTT. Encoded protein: CASRGQVGFEKLFF.

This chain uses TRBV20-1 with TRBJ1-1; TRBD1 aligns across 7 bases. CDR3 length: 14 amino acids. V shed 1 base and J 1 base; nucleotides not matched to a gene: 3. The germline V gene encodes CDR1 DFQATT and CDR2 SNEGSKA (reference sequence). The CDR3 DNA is TGCAGTGCTAGAGGTAACAGGGGGAACACTGAAGCTTTCTTT. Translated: CSARGNRGNTEAFF.

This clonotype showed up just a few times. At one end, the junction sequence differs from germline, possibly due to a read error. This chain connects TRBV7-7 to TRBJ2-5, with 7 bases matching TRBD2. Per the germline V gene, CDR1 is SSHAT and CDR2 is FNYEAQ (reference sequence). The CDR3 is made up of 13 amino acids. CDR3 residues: CASSLRLAETQYF. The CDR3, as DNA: TGTGCTAGCAGCCTTCGACTAGCAGAGACCCAGTACTTC.

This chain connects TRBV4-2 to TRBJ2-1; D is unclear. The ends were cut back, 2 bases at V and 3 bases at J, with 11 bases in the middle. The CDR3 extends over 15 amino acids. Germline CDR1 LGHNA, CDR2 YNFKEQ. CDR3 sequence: CASSQTSVIYNEQFF. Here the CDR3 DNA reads TGTGCCAGCAGCCAAACAAGCGTCATCTACAATGAGCAGTTCTTC.

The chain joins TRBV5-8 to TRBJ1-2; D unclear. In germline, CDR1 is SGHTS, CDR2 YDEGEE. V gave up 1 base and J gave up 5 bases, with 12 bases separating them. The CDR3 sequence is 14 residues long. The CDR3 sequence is CASSLFTATYGYTF. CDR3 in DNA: TGTGCCAGCAGCTTGTTTACGGCTACTTATGGCTACACCTTC.

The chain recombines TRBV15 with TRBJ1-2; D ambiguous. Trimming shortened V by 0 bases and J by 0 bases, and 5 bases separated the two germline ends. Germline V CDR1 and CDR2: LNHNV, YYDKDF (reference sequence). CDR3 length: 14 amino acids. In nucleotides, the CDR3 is TGTGCCACCAGCAGAGATTTGACTAACTATGGCTACACCTTC. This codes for CATSRDLTNYGYTF.

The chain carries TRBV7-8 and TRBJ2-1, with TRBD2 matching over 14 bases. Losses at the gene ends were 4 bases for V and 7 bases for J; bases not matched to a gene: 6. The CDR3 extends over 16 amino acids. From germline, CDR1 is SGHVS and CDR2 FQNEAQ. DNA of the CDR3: TGTGCCAGCAGCTCATCCGGGACTAGCGGGAGTAATGAGCAGTTCTTC. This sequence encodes CASSSSGTSGSNEQFF.

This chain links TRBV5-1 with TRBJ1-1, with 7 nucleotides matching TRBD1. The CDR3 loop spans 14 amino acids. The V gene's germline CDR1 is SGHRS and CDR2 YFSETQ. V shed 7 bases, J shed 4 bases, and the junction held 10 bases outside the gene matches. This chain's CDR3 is CASRRETGPTEAFF. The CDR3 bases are TGCGCCAGCCGCCGAGAGACAGGGCCCACTGAAGCTTTCTTT.

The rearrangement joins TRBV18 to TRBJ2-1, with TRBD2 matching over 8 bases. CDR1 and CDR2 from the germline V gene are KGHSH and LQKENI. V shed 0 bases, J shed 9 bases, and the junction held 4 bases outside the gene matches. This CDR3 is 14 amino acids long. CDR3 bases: TGTGCCAGCTCACCACCTTTAGCGGGAACTGAGCAGTTCTTC. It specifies CASSPPLAGTEQFF.

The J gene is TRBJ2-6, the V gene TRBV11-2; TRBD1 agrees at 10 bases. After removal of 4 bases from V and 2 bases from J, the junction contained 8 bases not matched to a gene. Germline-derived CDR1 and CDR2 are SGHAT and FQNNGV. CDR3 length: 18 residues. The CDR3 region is CASSSTPGTGAGANVLTF. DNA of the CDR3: TGTGCCAGCAGCTCCACCCCCGGGACAGGGGCTGGGGCCAACGTCCTGACTTTC.